This is a list of T cell receptor beta chains from one sample in a study of regulatory T cells in long-lasting Graves disease. TCRdb re-called the multiplex PCR reads through MiXCR, storing one row per CDR3 protein. The sample contains 360,000 or so distinct CDR3 sequences, around 15% of which appear only once. This same sample was also part of a study on T cells in Graves' hyperthyroidism and ophthalmopathy.

The sample was peripheral blood mononuclear cells (PBMCs), taken at new diagnosis, from a patient treated with antithyroid drugs. The receptor set was obtained from a young woman with Graves disease. The CDR3 runs from the conserved cysteine through the conserved F or W. The D gene is left open where the match is weak. Size is stated for part of the rows, as once, few or many counts, or as a class when the clone is expanded.

abundance: few
v_gene: TRBV10-3
j_gene: TRBJ2-1
d_gene: TRBD1
CDR3nt: TGTGCCACCTCCGCCGGGACAGGCAACTACAATGAGCAGTTCTTC
CDR3aa: CATSAGTGNYNEQFF

abundance: .
v_gene: TRBV3-1
j_gene: TRBJ1-2
d_gene: .
CDR3nt: TGTGCCAGCAGCGTCGGGTCCATCTATGGCTACACCTTC
CDR3aa: CASSVGSIYGYTF

abundance: many
v_gene: TRBV5-1
j_gene: TRBJ2-7
d_gene: TRBD2
CDR3nt: TGCGCCAGCAGCTTGGAGGCGGGAGGGACCTACGAGCAGTACTTC
CDR3aa: CASSLEAGGTYEQYF

abundance: many
v_gene: TRBV6-1
j_gene: TRBJ2-7
d_gene: .
CDR3nt: TGTGCCAGCAGTGAATCCAACGGTCGGGGAGAGCAGTACTTC
CDR3aa: CASSESNGRGEQYF

abundance: many
v_gene: TRBV7-7
j_gene: TRBJ2-5
d_gene: TRBD1
CDR3nt: TGTGCTAGCAGCTTAGGTCGTCGGGACAGGGGGCTTGAGACCCAGTACTTC
CDR3aa: CASSLGRRDRGLETQYF

abundance: many
v_gene: TRBV20-1
j_gene: TRBJ2-1
d_gene: TRBD2
CDR3nt: TGCAGTGCTAGAGGTTCTAGCGGCAATGAGCAGTTCTTC
CDR3aa: CSARGSSGNEQFF

abundance: many
v_gene: TRBV6-1
j_gene: TRBJ1-1
d_gene: .
CDR3nt: TGTGCCAGCAGTGAAGCCATGGGGAGCACTGAAGCCTTCTTT
CDR3aa: CASSEAMGSTEAFF

abundance: few
v_gene: TRBV20-1
j_gene: TRBJ1-5
d_gene: .
CDR3nt: TGCAGTGCCGTTCCGGGGAGAGGTAGCAATCAGCCCCAGCATTTT
CDR3aa: CSAVPGRGSNQPQHF

abundance: many
v_gene: TRBV3-1
j_gene: TRBJ1-1
d_gene: .
CDR3nt: TGTGCCAGCAGCTATTGGGGGGGAGGCGACACTGAAGCTTTCTTT
CDR3aa: CASSYWGGGDTEAFF

abundance: many
v_gene: TRBV6-2/TRBV6-3
j_gene: TRBJ1-2
d_gene: .
CDR3nt: TGTGCCACCCACGGGGGCACCTCTAACTATGGCTACACCTTC
CDR3aa: CATHGGTSNYGYTF

abundance: many
v_gene: TRBV2
j_gene: TRBJ2-3
d_gene: .
CDR3nt: TGTGCCAGCAGTGTGGGCGCACCCCGAGGAGATACGCAGTATTTT
CDR3aa: CASSVGAPRGDTQYF

abundance: many
v_gene: TRBV18
j_gene: TRBJ1-4
d_gene: .
CDR3nt: TGTGCCAGCTCCCCGGACAGTACGGTGTCGGGAAAACTGTTTTTT
CDR3aa: CASSPDSTVSGKLFF

abundance: many
v_gene: TRBV7-9
j_gene: TRBJ2-7
d_gene: TRBD1
CDR3nt: TGTGCCAGCAGCTCTAGAGTCGGGACAGGGTTCTACGAGCAGTACTTC
CDR3aa: CASSSRVGTGFYEQYF

abundance: .
v_gene: TRBV2
j_gene: TRBJ2-1
d_gene: .
CDR3nt: TGTGCCAGCAGTGAAGCCGGGCCGGGTGAGCAGTTCTTC
CDR3aa: CASSEAGPGEQFF

abundance: many
v_gene: TRBV5-8
j_gene: TRBJ2-3
d_gene: .
CDR3nt: TGTGCCAGCAGCTTGGGTTCGAGCGGCCTTCCAGATACGCAGTATTTT
CDR3aa: CASSLGSSGLPDTQYF

abundance: many
v_gene: TRBV7-9
j_gene: TRBJ2-1
d_gene: .
CDR3nt: TGTGCCAGCAGCTTAGAGCAGGGAATCTACAATGAGCAGTTCTTC
CDR3aa: CASSLEQGIYNEQFF

abundance: many
v_gene: TRBV27
j_gene: TRBJ2-2
d_gene: TRBD1
CDR3nt: TGTGCCAGCAGTCCCAGACAGGGGGCCGGGGAGCTGTTTTTT
CDR3aa: CASSPRQGAGELFF

abundance: .
v_gene: TRBV11-2
j_gene: TRBJ2-1
d_gene: TRBD2
CDR3nt: TGTGCCAGCAGCTTGCGGACTAGCGCGGCAAATGAGCAGTTCTTC
CDR3aa: CASSLRTSAANEQFF

abundance: once
v_gene: TRBV4-1
j_gene: TRBJ2-2
d_gene: TRBD2
CDR3nt: TGCGCCAGCAGCATAGCGGGGGGTCGAGTAACCGGGGAGCTGTTTTTT
CDR3aa: CASSIAGGRVTGELFF

abundance: many
v_gene: TRBV2
j_gene: TRBJ2-3
d_gene: .
CDR3nt: TGTGCCACCTTGGCCCCGGGGGATACGCAGTATTTT
CDR3aa: CATLAPGDTQYF

abundance: few
v_gene: TRBV4-2
j_gene: TRBJ1-2
d_gene: TRBD1
CDR3nt: TGTGCCAGCAGCCAACAACGCCTTGGGACAGGGGATGGCTACACCTTC
CDR3aa: CASSQQRLGTGDGYTF

abundance: many
v_gene: TRBV28
j_gene: TRBJ2-7
d_gene: TRBD1
CDR3nt: TGTGCCAGCAGTCCCCCTCCGGGACAGGGTTCTCAGTACTTC
CDR3aa: CASSPPPGQGSQYF

abundance: few
v_gene: TRBV20-1
j_gene: TRBJ2-5
d_gene: .
CDR3nt: TGCAGTGCTACTCGGGACGGACGACAGGTGGCCCAGTACTTC
CDR3aa: CSATRDGRQVAQYF

abundance: few
v_gene: TRBV5-1
j_gene: TRBJ2-1
d_gene: TRBD1
CDR3nt: TGCGCCAGCAGCTTACGTGGACAGGGGGCCGCAAATGAGCAGTTCTTC
CDR3aa: CASSLRGQGAANEQFF

abundance: .
v_gene: TRBV4-1
j_gene: TRBJ1-4
d_gene: TRBD1
CDR3nt: TGCGCCAGCGGGATAACAGGGGATCTTAATGAAAAACTGTTTTTT
CDR3aa: CASGITGDLNEKLFF

abundance: many
v_gene: TRBV12-3/TRBV12-4
j_gene: TRBJ1-2
d_gene: .
CDR3nt: TGTGCCAGCAGCCCCGGGGGGGGCGGCTACACCTTC
CDR3aa: CASSPGGGGYTF

abundance: .
v_gene: TRBV6-1
j_gene: TRBJ2-7
d_gene: TRBD2
CDR3nt: TGTACCAGCAGCCCGACTAGCGGCCTCTCCTACGAGCAGTACTTC
CDR3aa: CTSSPTSGLSYEQYF

abundance: many
v_gene: TRBV20-1
j_gene: TRBJ1-1
d_gene: .
CDR3nt: TGCAGTGCTCCCCTATGGGACACTGAAGCTTTCTTT
CDR3aa: CSAPLWDTEAFF

abundance: few
v_gene: TRBV10-3
j_gene: TRBJ2-2
d_gene: .
CDR3nt: TGTGCCATCAGTGAGTCGGAGGCTAGCATCGGGGAGCTGTTTTTT
CDR3aa: CAISESEASIGELFF

abundance: .
v_gene: TRBV12-3/TRBV12-4
j_gene: TRBJ2-1
d_gene: .
CDR3nt: TGTGCCAGCAGTTTATTGGCGGGGGCCTGGCACAATGAGCAGTTCTTC
CDR3aa: CASSLLAGAWHNEQFF

abundance: few
v_gene: TRBV10-3
j_gene: TRBJ1-2
d_gene: TRBD1
CDR3nt: TGTGCCATCAGTCCTGATCCGTCGGACAGGGGAGGGGGCTACACCTTC
CDR3aa: CAISPDPSDRGGGYTF

abundance: many
v_gene: TRBV10-3
j_gene: TRBJ1-5
d_gene: .
CDR3nt: TGTGCCACCGGGGGAGAGGTGCAGCCCCAGCATTTT
CDR3aa: CATGGEVQPQHF

abundance: many
v_gene: TRBV25-1
j_gene: TRBJ2-3
d_gene: .
CDR3nt: TGTGCCAGCTCCGGCGGGACGCCCGTGAGTACGCAGTATTTT
CDR3aa: CASSGGTPVSTQYF

abundance: .
v_gene: TRBV6-5
j_gene: TRBJ1-1
d_gene: TRBD1
CDR3nt: TGTGCCAGCAGTTTACAGGGGGAGGACACTGAAGCTTTCTTT
CDR3aa: CASSLQGEDTEAFF

abundance: many
v_gene: TRBV30
j_gene: TRBJ2-4
d_gene: TRBD2
CDR3nt: TGTGCCTGGAAGATAGCGGGAGGTAACATTCAGTACTTC
CDR3aa: CAWKIAGGNIQYF

abundance: few
v_gene: TRBV6-1
j_gene: TRBJ2-7
d_gene: TRBD1
CDR3nt: TGTGCCATCAGACCGACAGGGGGTACCTACGAGCAGTACTTC
CDR3aa: CAIRPTGGTYEQYF

abundance: many
v_gene: TRBV9
j_gene: TRBJ1-1
d_gene: .
CDR3nt: TGTGCCAGCAGCGTAGCTGTGGGCAAGGGCACTGAAGCTTTCTTT
CDR3aa: CASSVAVGKGTEAFF

abundance: many
v_gene: TRBV5-1
j_gene: TRBJ1-2
d_gene: .
CDR3nt: TGCGCCAGCAGCCGCCGACCGGACAGCCTTGGGGGCTATGGCTACACCTTC
CDR3aa: CASSRRPDSLGGYGYTF

abundance: many
v_gene: TRBV5-1
j_gene: TRBJ2-5
d_gene: TRBD2
CDR3nt: TGCGCCAGCAGCTTGCCTAGCGGGAATCTCCAAGAGACCCAGTACTTC
CDR3aa: CASSLPSGNLQETQYF

abundance: many
v_gene: TRBV18
j_gene: TRBJ2-2
d_gene: TRBD2
CDR3nt: TGTGCCAGCTCACCAAGAACTAGCGGGAACACCGGGGAGCTGTTTTTT
CDR3aa: CASSPRTSGNTGELFF

abundance: .
v_gene: TRBV19
j_gene: TRBJ2-1
d_gene: .
CDR3nt: TGTGCCAGTAAGACGGGTTCAGGGTTTGAGTTCTTC
CDR3aa: CASKTGSGFEFF

abundance: many
v_gene: TRBV5-1
j_gene: TRBJ2-7
d_gene: TRBD1
CDR3nt: TGCGCCAGCAGCCGCGGACAGGGGCTGGCCTACGAGCAGTACTTC
CDR3aa: CASSRGQGLAYEQYF

abundance: many
v_gene: TRBV20-1
j_gene: TRBJ2-3
d_gene: .
CDR3nt: TGCAGTGCAGCCTCGAGACAGCGCACAGATACGCAGTATTTT
CDR3aa: CSAASRQRTDTQYF

abundance: many
v_gene: TRBV29-1
j_gene: TRBJ1-1
d_gene: TRBD1
CDR3nt: TGCAGCGCTGAAGGGACAGGGGGCACTGAAGCTTTCTTT
CDR3aa: CSAEGTGGTEAFF

abundance: many
v_gene: TRBV20-1
j_gene: TRBJ2-1
d_gene: .
CDR3nt: TGCAGTGCTAGAGATCTTCTAGGGTACAATGAGCAGTTCTTC
CDR3aa: CSARDLLGYNEQFF

abundance: many
v_gene: TRBV12-3/TRBV12-4
j_gene: TRBJ2-7
d_gene: TRBD2
CDR3nt: TGTGCCAGCAGTGCCGGGGGACTAGCGGGAGCCGAGCAGTACTTC
CDR3aa: CASSAGGLAGAEQYF

abundance: many
v_gene: TRBV2
j_gene: TRBJ1-4
d_gene: .
CDR3nt: TGTGCCAGCAGGACACTTATTAAGGAAAAACTGTTTTTT
CDR3aa: CASRTLIKEKLFF

abundance: many
v_gene: TRBV20-1
j_gene: TRBJ2-7
d_gene: TRBD1
CDR3nt: TGCAGTGCTAGGACAGGGAACTACGAGCAGTACTTC
CDR3aa: CSARTGNYEQYF

abundance: .
v_gene: TRBV3-1
j_gene: TRBJ2-5
d_gene: TRBD2
CDR3nt: TGTGCCAGCAGCCAAGATCCCCCTGTGTGGGGGGGATTAGAGACCCAGTACTTC
CDR3aa: CASSQDPPVWGGLETQYF

abundance: .
v_gene: TRBV6-4
j_gene: TRBJ2-2
d_gene: TRBD2
CDR3nt: TGTGCCAGCAGCCCTGGGGGACTAGCCTGGGCCGGGGAGCTGTTTTTT
CDR3aa: CASSPGGLAWAGELFF

abundance: many
v_gene: TRBV30
j_gene: TRBJ2-7
d_gene: .
CDR3nt: TGTGCCTGGAGGTTGAAGATGGACGAGCAGTACTTC
CDR3aa: CAWRLKMDEQYF

abundance: many
v_gene: TRBV11-2
j_gene: TRBJ1-3
d_gene: .
CDR3nt: TGTGCCAGCAGCTTACAGGCAGGAAACACCATATATTTT
CDR3aa: CASSLQAGNTIYF

abundance: .
v_gene: TRBV5-1
j_gene: TRBJ2-5
d_gene: .
CDR3nt: TGCGCCAGCATCCCGAGGCCCAGCCCCCAAGAGACCCAGTACTTC
CDR3aa: CASIPRPSPQETQYF

abundance: many
v_gene: TRBV28
j_gene: TRBJ1-5
d_gene: .
CDR3nt: TGTGCCAGTCTAACCTTGGGGGGATTCTATAGCAATCAGCCCCAGCATTTT
CDR3aa: CASLTLGGFYSNQPQHF

abundance: many
v_gene: TRBV3-1
j_gene: TRBJ2-7
d_gene: TRBD2
CDR3nt: TGTGCCTCCAGGGAGGGGAGCTCCTACGAGCAGTACTTC
CDR3aa: CASREGSSYEQYF

abundance: many
v_gene: TRBV28
j_gene: TRBJ2-7
d_gene: .
CDR3nt: TGTGCCAGCACCAGGGGGGGGAGGGGGCTACTGAGCTCCTACGAGCAGTACTTC
CDR3aa: CASTRGGRGLLSSYEQYF

abundance: .
v_gene: TRBV3-1
j_gene: TRBJ2-7
d_gene: .
CDR3nt: TGTGCCAGCAGCCAAACCCTCTACGAGCAGTACTTC
CDR3aa: CASSQTLYEQYF

abundance: many
v_gene: TRBV20-1
j_gene: TRBJ2-3
d_gene: TRBD2
CDR3nt: TGCAGTGCTAGCCCCCTAGCGGGGTTCACAGATACGCAGTATTTT
CDR3aa: CSASPLAGFTDTQYF

abundance: many
v_gene: TRBV5-1
j_gene: TRBJ2-1
d_gene: .
CDR3nt: TGCGCCAGCAGCTCCCCGGGGGAAGCAAGCACTCCTGAGCAGTTCTTC
CDR3aa: CASSSPGEASTPEQFF

abundance: .
v_gene: TRBV28
j_gene: TRBJ1-2
d_gene: .
CDR3nt: TGTGCCAGCACCAATGGTTTTAACTATGGCTACACCTTC
CDR3aa: CASTNGFNYGYTF